The 29 T cell receptor beta chains below come from one sample, sequenced in a study of response to subunit inactivated influenza vaccine (dated 2018 in TCRdb). The library was built by means of RT-PCR. Sequenced on an Illumina HiSeq 2500. TCRdb reprocessed the public reads (quality trimming at Q25 with fastp, clone calling with MiXCR) and kept in-frame beta chains. Duplicate CDR3 protein sequences are folded into a single record with the most common DNA and genes. The sample table records over 650,000 distinct CDR3 sequences; approximately 17% of these occur just once. Approximately 11% of the sample lies in the top ten. Sequencing used PBMCs from blood, obtained approximately 5 days after vaccination. Receptor source: a man between 45 and 60 years old who received an inactivated influenza vaccine. Donor details come from another sample of the same person, matched by shared clones.

Concerning this clonotype itself: This may come from a read error, since a much larger clone is one base off. V and J are TRBV29-1 and TRBJ1-1, with D maybe TRBD1 (6 bases). Germline CDR1 and CDR2: SQVTM and ANQGSEA. V was clipped by 7 bases and J by 1 base, with 10 bases between them. This CDR3 region has 12 residues. CDR3 amino acids: CSAVQGNTEAFF. The CDR3 DNA reads TGCAGCGCTGTACAGGGGAACACTGAAGCTTTCTTT.

This clonotype was recorded many times. The V call is TRBV20-1, the J call TRBJ2-2; D not resolved. Germline V lookup: CDR1 DFQATT, CDR2 SNEGSKA (reference sequence). The CDR3 loop spans 11 amino acids. The ends were cut back, 5 bases at V and 10 bases at J, with 11 bases in the middle. The CDR3: CSAVHRVELFF. The CDR3 DNA reads TGCAGTGCTGTACACCGGGTGGAGCTGTTTTTT.

This clonotype was detected many times. The chain links TRBV4-2 to TRBJ2-1, with 9 bases matching TRBD2. CDR3 length equals 19 residues. Germline loops: CDR1 LGHNA, CDR2 YNFKEQ. After removal of 0 bases from V and 5 bases from J, the junction contained 14 bases not matched to a gene. CDR3 sequence (DNA): TGTGCCAGCAGCCAAGATCGGACGTTCGTAGCGGGGGAGGACAATGAGCAGTTCTTC. It is translated as CASSQDRTFVAGEDNEQFF.

This clonotype was counted only a few times. This chain uses TRBV20-1 with TRBJ2-5; TRBD2 matches at 10 bases. Trimming took 0 bases from V and 5 from J; bases not matched to a gene: 6. The CDR3 covers 15 residues. Germline CDR1 and CDR2: DFQATT and SNEGSKA (reference sequence). The CDR3 DNA is TGCAGTGCTAGAGATGCTCCGGGACTAGCGGAGACCCAGTACTTC. Its translation: CSARDAPGLAETQYF.

The chain links TRBV10-3 to TRBJ2-3; TRBD2 matches at 8 bases. The trim removed 5 bases at V and 4 bases at J, leaving 5 bases unmatched. The germline V gene encodes CDR1 ENHRY and CDR2 SYGVKD. The CDR3 runs to 14 residues. CDR3 region: CAISREGPSDTQYF. The CDR3 DNA reads TGTGCCATCAGTCGGGAGGGCCCTTCAGATACGCAGTATTTT.

This clonotype was counted many times. The junction differs from germline at one of its ends, possibly a read error. The V and J genes are TRBV7-9 and TRBJ2-3; 8 bases are a match to TRBD1. The CDR3 spans 13 residues. Germline assignment: CDR1 SEHNR and CDR2 FQNEAQ (reference sequence). CDR3 nucleotide sequence: TGCGCCAGCAGCCGGACAGGGACAGATACGCAGTATTTT. Amino acids: CASSRTGTDTQYF.

V is TRBV4-2 and J is TRBJ2-7; 8 nucleotides agree with TRBD2. Germline loops: CDR1 LGHNA, CDR2 YNFKEQ. This CDR3 comprises 17 residues. Trimming at V came to 1 base and at J to 1 base, leaving 9 bases not matched to a gene. The CDR3 region has the DNA TGTGCCAGCAGCCAAGGCCGGGGGGGCTGGAGTTCCTACGAGCAGTACTTC. Protein sequence: CASSQGRGGWSSYEQYF.

The chain employs TRBV4-2 and TRBJ2-5; maybe TRBD1 (6 bases). This CDR3 is 15 amino acids long. Germline CDR1 reads LGHNA; CDR2 reads YNFKEQ. Trimming pared 0 bases from V and 1 base from J, leaving 9 bases between. The CDR3 is CASSQDRGSQETQYF. The CDR3 DNA is TGTGCCAGCAGCCAAGACAGGGGATCCCAAGAGACCCAGTACTTC.

The CDR3: CSARVNRAYGYTF. CDR3 nucleotide sequence: TGCAGTGCTAGGGTGAACAGGGCTTATGGCTACACCTTC. This chain links TRBV20-1 with TRBJ1-2; a possible D gene is TRBD1 (6 bases). This CDR3 is 13 amino acids long. V shed 3 bases and J shed 5 bases, with 13 bases lying between them. The germline gives CDR1 DFQATT, CDR2 SNEGSKA (reference sequence).

This CDR3 reads CASSQVGALSPLHF. In DNA, the CDR3 is TGTGCCAGCAGCCAAGTGGGAGCCCTTTCACCCCTCCACTTT. J is TRBJ1-6 and V is TRBV3-1; D is unclear. CDR3 length: 14 amino acids. V was trimmed by 1 base and J by 9 bases, leaving 10 bases between them. Germline V gives CDR1 LGHDT, CDR2 YNNKEL (reference sequence).

This clonotype has a single count. The chain links TRBV10-3 to TRBJ1-6; D possibly corresponds to TRBD1 (6 bases). Between the trimmed V and J ends, which lost 6 bases and 7 bases, there was a span of 13 bases. This CDR3 has 14 residues. CDR1 is ENHRY, CDR2 SYGVKD, per germline. The CDR3 region has the DNA TGTGCCATCAGCCCTGACAGGCTCAATTCACCCCTCCACTTT. Its protein product is CAISPDRLNSPLHF.

This clonotype was seen many times. The V and J genes are TRBV7-2 and TRBJ2-1; D unclear. Germline V gene sequence: CDR1 SGHTA, CDR2 FQGNSA. V gave up 1 base and J gave up 6 bases, with 13 bases separating them. The CDR3 extends over 15 amino acids. The CDR3 nucleotides read TGTGCCAGCAGCTTAGGCTACCAAAGAGGCAATGAGCAGTTCTTC. It yields the protein CASSLGYQRGNEQFF.

This clonotype appeared a few times. The chain links TRBV9 to TRBJ2-3; tentative D call: TRBD2 (6 bases). The CDR3 extends over 15 amino acids. Trimming removed 0 bases at V and 2 bases at J, with 10 bases between. The germline V gene encodes CDR1 SGDLS and CDR2 YYNGEE. CDR3 sequence: CASSVVGRDTDTQYF. CDR3 DNA sequence: TGTGCCAGCAGCGTAGTCGGGAGAGACACAGATACGCAGTATTTT.

In this sample, this clonotype turned up a few times. The chain uses TRBV7-2 and TRBJ1-1; TRBD1 might be the D (5 bases). Germline CDR1 is SGHTA and CDR2 is FQGNSA. The CDR3 is made up of 14 amino acids. Trimming left V 1 base short and J 8 bases short, with 14 bases between. The CDR3 reads CASSLGARVGEAFF. The CDR3 DNA follows: TGTGCCAGCAGCTTAGGAGCCAGGGTGGGGGAAGCTTTCTTT.

This clonotype was found once. The V and J genes are TRBV29-1 and TRBJ2-3; D perhaps matches TRBD2 (7 bases). CDR3 length equals 15 residues. V was trimmed by 2 bases and J by 4 bases, leaving 16 bases between them. Germline values: CDR1 SQVTM, CDR2 ANQGSEA. The CDR3 DNA is TGCAGCGTTGAAAGGTCGGGGGGCCGCGCAGATACGCAGTATTTT. This codes for CSVERSGGRADTQYF.

Only a few counts were recorded for this clonotype. The rearrangement links TRBV20-1 to TRBJ1-2; D not certain. Per the germline V gene, CDR1 is DFQATT and CDR2 is SNEGSKA (reference sequence). Trimming took 2 bases from V and 0 from J, leaving 10 bases between them. CDR3 size: 14 residues. The CDR3 DNA reads TGCAGTGCTAGAACCGATGAAACTAACTATGGCTACACCTTC. Protein product: CSARTDETNYGYTF.

This chain links TRBV4-3 with TRBJ2-6, with 7 bases that match TRBD2. Germline trimming cut 0 bases from V and 0 bases from J; bases unmatched to any gene: 2. CDR1 and CDR2 from the germline V gene are LGHNA and YSLEER. This CDR3 is built from 17 residues. CDR3 sequence (DNA): TGCGCCAGCAGCCAAGATTCGGGGGGCTCTGGGGCCAACGTCCTGACTTTC. Translation gives CASSQDSGGSGANVLTF.

The chain couples TRBV5-5 to TRBJ2-7; TRBD1 is a possible D gene (6 bases). The germline V gene encodes CDR1 SGHKS and CDR2 YYEKEE (reference sequence). The CDR3 runs to 14 residues. The ends were cut back, 3 bases at V and 3 bases at J, with 13 bases in the middle. The CDR3 nucleotides read TGTGCCAGCAGCTCCGGACAGCTTATCTACGAGCAGTACTTC. Translation: CASSSGQLIYEQYF.

The V gene is TRBV5-1, the J gene TRBJ1-1, with TRBD1 matching 7 bases. In germline, CDR1 is SGHRS, CDR2 YFSETQ. The CDR3 sequence is 17 residues long. With V trimmed by 1 base and J by 6 bases, 15 bases remained unmatched. In nucleotides, the CDR3 is TGCGCCAGCAGCTTGCGGGCAGGGGGATTTGATAACGCTGAAGCTTTCTTT. Its translation: CASSLRAGGFDNAEAFF.

This clonotype showed up just a few times. The rearrangement links TRBV2 to TRBJ2-7; TRBD2 matches 10 bases. The germline V gene has CDR1 SNHLY and CDR2 FYNNEI. The CDR3 contains 13 residues. Unmatched junction bases numbered 3, after V lost 7 bases and J lost 3 bases. CDR3: CASKASGSYEQYF. CDR3 nucleotide sequence: TGTGCCAGCAAGGCTAGCGGGAGCTACGAGCAGTACTTC.

This clonotype has just a few counts. V gene TRBV10-3 combines with J gene TRBJ1-6, with a possible D match to TRBD1 (5 bases). Germline-derived CDR1 and CDR2 are ENHRY and SYGVKD. V gave up 4 bases and J gave up 5 bases, with 12 bases separating them. The CDR3 extends over 15 amino acids. The chain's CDR3 is CAISARGGDNSPLHF. The CDR3 DNA follows: TGTGCCATCAGTGCCCGGGGGGGGGATAATTCACCCCTCCACTTT.

This clonotype was picked up a small number of times. The CDR3 protein is CASQPGGTNSNQPQHF. The CDR3 DNA sequence: TGTGCCAGTCAGCCAGGAGGGACAAATAGCAATCAGCCCCAGCATTTT. This chain uses TRBV6-1 with TRBJ1-5, with D perhaps matching TRBD1 (6 bases). The CDR3 sequence is 16 residues long. The germline V gene encodes CDR1 MNHNS and CDR2 SASEGT. V lost 9 bases to trimming and J lost 0 bases, with 18 bases between them.

This clonotype was detected a few times. The V and J genes are TRBV7-2 and TRBJ2-3; 9 nucleotides line up with TRBD2. The CDR3 runs 16 residues. The germline V gene encodes CDR1 SGHTA and CDR2 FQGNSA. The J segment lost 4 bases and the V segment lost 3 bases, leaving 8 bases of the junction unmatched. CDR3 in DNA: TGTGCCAGCAGCTTGTTCGAGCGGGAGGCCTCAGATACGCAGTATTTT. This encodes CASSLFEREASDTQYF.

The V and J genes are TRBV28 and TRBJ2-7; D is unresolved. The CDR3 consists of 13 residues. Trimming left V 2 bases short and J 3 bases short, with 8 bases between. Germline lookup yields CDR1 MDHEN and CDR2 SYDVKM. In DNA form, the CDR3 reads TGTGCCAGCAGTTTAAGCCGCAACTACGAGCAGTACTTC. This translates into CASSLSRNYEQYF.

This chain links TRBV6-2 or TRBV6-3 with TRBJ2-2; unclear D gene. Trimming stripped 5 bases from V and 1 base from J, with 17 bases between. Per germline, CDR1 MNHEY and CDR2 SVGEGT. The CDR3 spans 17 residues. CDR3: CASSIQAGPKNTGELFF. In DNA, the CDR3 is TGTGCCAGCAGTATTCAGGCCGGGCCAAAGAACACCGGGGAGCTGTTTTTT.

The chain is built from TRBV20-1 and TRBJ2-3, with TRBD2 matching 16 bases. The junction had 9 bases not matched to a gene; V was cut back by 3 bases and J by 3 bases. Germline assignment: CDR1 DFQATT and CDR2 SNEGSKA (reference sequence). The CDR3 covers 18 residues. The DNA for the CDR3 is TGCAGTGCTAGCTTGGGACTAGCGGGAGGGTTTCCGACAGATACGCAGTATTTT. Its translation is CSASLGLAGGFPTDTQYF.

The gene calls are TRBV6-2 or TRBV6-3 and TRBJ2-7; D gene unclear. Trimming pared 5 bases from V and 6 bases from J, leaving 20 bases between. Germline assignment: CDR1 MNHEY and CDR2 SVGEGT. The CDR3 is 15 residues long. The CDR3 DNA is TGTGCCAGCAGTCAAGCAGGACGGATCTTAAGCGAGCAGTACTTC. Translated: CASSQAGRILSEQYF.

V and J are TRBV11-2 and TRBJ2-4; 8 bases are a match to TRBD2. J was trimmed by 8 bases and V by 1 base; bases with no gene match: 7. Germline V gene sequence: CDR1 SGHAT, CDR2 FQNNGV. The CDR3 runs 15 residues. The CDR3 bases are TGTGCCAGCAGCTTAGTAGCGGGAATGAAAGACATTCAGTACTTC. Amino acid sequence: CASSLVAGMKDIQYF. The full variable domain, with the rest looked up from reference TRBV11-2 and TRBJ2-4, is EAGVAQSPRYKIIEKRQSVAFWCNPISGHATLYWYQQILGQGPKLLIQFQNNGVVDDSQLPKDRFSAERLKGVDSTLKIQPAKLEDSAVYLCASSLVAGMKDIQYFGAGTRLSVL.

This clonotype was counted a few times. The chain links TRBV5-1 to TRBJ2-2; 11 bases fit TRBD2. Per the germline V gene, CDR1 is SGHRS and CDR2 is YFSETQ. V shed 3 bases and J 5 bases; nucleotides not matched to a gene: 6. The CDR3 length is 16 residues. The CDR3 DNA follows: TGCGCCAGCAGCTCAACACTAGCGGGAGAGACCGGGGAGCTGTTTTTT. Translation: CASSSTLAGETGELFF.